The text below deals with one T cell receptor beta chain. The antigen is unknown. This specimen comes from a study of T cell repertoires in aging, cancer and after chemotherapy. For the study at large: Six age groups, ranging from 30 or younger to 70 or older, included the donors. Pre- and post-chemotherapy samples were paired from chronic lymphocytic leukemia patients treated with fludarabine- or bendamustine-based regimens. Study results and limitations: Compared with age-matched healthy donors, untreated hematological or solid cancer patients showed higher blood TCR clonality. No conclusions about immunological memory after chemotherapy can be drawn from the repertoire data.

TRB rearrangements spanning V, D and J were amplified using mixed TRB-A/B primers. A single record per CDR3 protein comes from TCRdb applying MiXCR to the multiplex PCR reads. Of about 2,200 distinct CDR3 sequences listed, around three fifths are singletons. Peripheral blood genomic DNA, not sorted cells or RNA, was the template. This TCR derives from a human donor with a blood cancer. The sample taken for sequencing was blood.

The DNA of the CDR3 is TGTGCCAGCAGTTACTCTCCAGGGACAGGGGGCAATGAGCAGTTCTTC. Its protein is CASSYSPGTGGNEQFF. The chain carries TRBV6-5 and TRBJ2-1, with 11 bases that match TRBD1. Trimming took 0 bases from V and 6 from J; bases not matched to a gene: 4. There are 16 residues in the CDR3. Germline CDR1 and CDR2: MNHEY and SVGAGI.